Presented here are 30 T cell receptor beta chains from one specimen sequenced in a study of response to subunit inactivated influenza vaccine. TCRdb used MiXCR to reprocess the RT-PCR reads, holding one entry per CDR3 protein. The data contain 590,000 or so distinct CDR3 sequences, 13% to 15% of them singletons. The input for sequencing was PBMCs from blood, taken 14 to 15 days before vaccination. The receptors were gathered from a man in his forties or fifties who received an inactivated influenza vaccine.

This clonotype was observed a few times. This sequence joins TRBV20-1 and TRBJ2-1, with 10 bases lining up with TRBD2. V shed 0 bases and J 8 bases; nucleotides not matched to a gene: 4. The CDR3 length is 14 residues. Per germline, CDR1 DFQATT and CDR2 SNEGSKA (reference sequence). CDR3 region: CSARDRTSGDEQFF. CDR3 coding DNA: TGCAGTGCTAGAGATCGGACTAGCGGCGATGAGCAGTTCTTC.

The chain links TRBV4-3 to TRBJ2-1; 11 bases are shared with TRBD2. Germline CDR1 reads LGHNA; CDR2 reads YSLEER. The CDR3 runs to 17 residues. Trimming took 2 bases from V and 14 from J; bases not matched to a gene: 17. The CDR3 region is CASSQNPGLADPDRKFF. For the CDR3, the DNA is TGCGCCAGCAGCCAAAATCCGGGACTAGCGGACCCGGATCGAAAGTTCTTC.

This clonotype was detected a few times. The V call is TRBV7-9, the J call TRBJ2-7, with 11 bases identical to TRBD1. CDR3 length: 16 residues. CDR1 and CDR2 (germline): SEHNR, FQNEAQ (reference sequence). The ends lost 5 bases at V and 2 bases at J; junction bases unmatched: 8. The CDR3 DNA reads TGTGCCAGCAGCCCTAGATCGGGACAGGGGGCCTACGAGCAGTACTTC. Translating it yields CASSPRSGQGAYEQYF. Combining the CDR3 with reference TRBV7-9 and TRBJ2-7 gives the whole variable domain DTGVSQNPRHKITKRGQNVTFRCDPISEHNRLYWYRQTLGQGPEFLTYFQNEAQLEKSRLLSDRFSAERPKGSFSTLEIQRTEQGDSAMYLCASSPRSGQGAYEQYFGPGTRLTVT.

This clonotype has at least ten counts. The chain joins TRBV20-1 to TRBJ2-7, with D unclear. Per the germline V gene, CDR1 is DFQATT and CDR2 is SNEGSKA (reference sequence). Trimming stripped 2 bases from V and 3 bases from J, with 11 bases between. This CDR3 comprises 13 residues. CDR3 DNA sequence: TGCAGTGCTAGACCCCTTCGGAACTACGAGCAGTACTTC. Residues: CSARPLRNYEQYF.

This chain joins TRBV20-1 and TRBJ2-7, with D hard to call. The CDR3 spans 11 residues. The V end was cut by 4 bases, the J end by 2 bases, with 6 bases between. Germline V gene lookup returns CDR1 DFQATT and CDR2 SNEGSKA (reference sequence). The CDR3 protein is CSANLAYEQYF. The CDR3 nucleotides read TGCAGTGCTAACTTGGCCTACGAGCAGTACTTC.

This clonotype was found a few times. The gene calls are TRBV7-9 and TRBJ1-1; D is possibly TRBD1 (6 bases). This CDR3 has 14 amino acids. The V end was cut by 3 bases, the J end by 5 bases, with 13 bases between. The germline gives CDR1 SEHNR, CDR2 FQNEAQ (reference sequence). The CDR3: CASSFRGGSTEAFF. Here the CDR3 DNA reads TGTGCCAGCAGCTTCAGGGGTGGTTCGACTGAAGCTTTCTTT.

The chain is built from TRBV5-4 and TRBJ2-2, with 9 bases identical to TRBD2. The CDR3 extends over 16 amino acids. The germline V gene has CDR1 SGHNT and CDR2 YYREEE (reference sequence). Trimming took 2 bases from V and 3 from J; bases not matched to a gene: 5. The CDR3 sequence is CASSFAGGPDTGELFF. CDR3 DNA sequence: TGTGCCAGCAGCTTTGCGGGAGGGCCGGACACCGGGGAGCTGTTTTTT.

The rearrangement links TRBV6-5 to TRBJ2-5, with TRBD2 matching 7 bases. V trimming: 2 bases; J trimming: 5 bases; junction bases outside the gene matches: 5. CDR3 size: 14 residues. The germline V gene encodes CDR1 MNHEY and CDR2 SVGAGI. In DNA form, the CDR3 reads TGTGCCAGCAGTTACAGTGCGGGAGACGAGACCCAGTACTTC. Translation gives CASSYSAGDETQYF.

Only a few counts were recorded for this clonotype. The V call is TRBV5-1, the J call TRBJ2-7; possibly TRBD1 for D (6 bases). Germline CDR1 SGHRS, CDR2 YFSETQ. V was clipped by 2 bases and J by 2 bases, with 14 bases between them. The CDR3 totals 15 residues. CDR3 nucleotides: TGCGCCAGCAGCTTCTTCCCCGGGACAACCTACGAGCAGTACTTC. Residues: CASSFFPGTTYEQYF.

The sample holds many counts of this clonotype. J is TRBJ2-1 and V is TRBV27, with D maybe TRBD2 (6 bases). V dropped 2 bases and J dropped 8 bases, with 10 bases sitting between them. The CDR3 is 13 amino acids. CDR1 and CDR2 from the germline V gene are MNHEY and SMNVEV (reference sequence). The CDR3 sequence: CASSLSGLDEQFF. The CDR3 region has the DNA TGTGCCAGCAGTTTAAGCGGGTTAGATGAGCAGTTCTTC.

The chain combines TRBV2 with TRBJ2-7; perhaps TRBD2 as D (6 bases). The V gene lost 4 bases and the J gene lost 0 bases, with 16 bases spanning the gap. The CDR3 totals 16 residues. Germline V gene sequence: CDR1 SNHLY, CDR2 FYNNEI. The CDR3 DNA sequence: TGTGCCAGCAGTGCGGCCTGGGCGGGATTCTCCTACGAGCAGTACTTC. Amino acid sequence: CASSAAWAGFSYEQYF.

The chain has TRBV10-3 and TRBJ1-2; D remains unclear. The V gene's germline CDR1 is ENHRY and CDR2 SYGVKD. Trimming stripped 2 bases from V and 6 bases from J, with 13 bases between. This CDR3 has 14 amino acids. CDR3 sequence reads: CAISERQSSDGYTF. The CDR3 coding sequence is TGTGCCATCAGTGAGCGGCAGTCGAGCGATGGCTACACCTTC.

This clonotype was recorded a few times. The chain has TRBV25-1 and TRBJ2-5; perhaps TRBD2 as D (6 bases). V lost 5 bases and J lost 5, with 18 bases in between. The CDR3 is made up of 15 amino acids. The germline gives CDR1 MGHDK, CDR2 SYGVNS. The CDR3 loop reads CASSFSGGGCETQYF. The CDR3 nucleotides are TGTGCCAGCAGTTTTTCCGGGGGAGGCTGCGAGACCCAGTACTTC.

The chain links TRBV29-1 to TRBJ2-7, with D tentatively TRBD1 (5 bases). Germline V gene data show CDR1 as SQVTM and CDR2 as ANQGSEA. The CDR3 covers 11 residues. Trimming took off 4 bases at V and 5 bases at J, with 9 bases between the two ends. The CDR3 protein is CSVVRVHEQYF. CDR3 in DNA: TGCAGCGTTGTCAGGGTCCACGAGCAGTACTTC.

CDR3 protein: CSVLSSYEQYF. DNA for the CDR3: TGCAGCGTTCTCAGCTCCTACGAGCAGTACTTC. The chain carries TRBV29-1 and TRBJ2-7; no firm D call. Trimming left V 5 bases short and J 0 bases short, with 5 bases between. The CDR3 totals 11 residues. Germline CDR1 SQVTM, CDR2 ANQGSEA.

This clonotype was recorded a few times. Here the CDR3 DNA reads TGTGCCAGCAGCGACACGTCGGGTGGCTACACCTTC. Encoded protein: CASSDTSGGYTF. The chain uses TRBV2 and TRBJ1-2; D not resolved. The CDR3 runs 12 residues. Per germline, CDR1 SNHLY and CDR2 FYNNEI. V was cut by 6 bases and J by 7 bases, with 12 bases left in between.

This clonotype showed up just a few times. The chain joins TRBV20-1 to TRBJ2-4; tentative D call: TRBD1 (7 bases). The V end lost 6 bases, the J end lost 2 bases, and 20 bases lay between the germline ends. CDR1 and CDR2 (germline): DFQATT, SNEGSKA (reference sequence). This CDR3 is 16 amino acids long. CDR3 nucleotide sequence: TGCAGTGCCCAAAGGGGGCTAGCGTCAACCAAAAACATTCAGTACTTC. It codes for CSAQRGLASTKNIQYF.

The sample holds a few counts of this clonotype. V is TRBV29-1 and J is TRBJ1-5; D is unresolved. Trimming removed 4 bases from V and 1 base from J, with 11 bases in between. The CDR3 sequence is 14 residues long. CDR1 and CDR2 (germline): SQVTM, ANQGSEA. Here the CDR3 reads CSVGPDGSNQPQHF. CDR3 in DNA: TGCAGCGTTGGACCGGACGGAAGCAATCAGCCCCAGCATTTT.

CDR3 DNA: TGCGCCAGCAGCGTGGAGAAGTCGAAAGCCTCCTACGAGCAGTACTTC. This sequence encodes CASSVEKSKASYEQYF. This sequence joins TRBV5-1 and TRBJ2-7; D is ambiguous. Per the germline V gene, CDR1 is SGHRS and CDR2 is YFSETQ. This CDR3 region has 16 residues. V lost 4 bases to trimming and J lost 0 bases, with 17 bases between them.

V and J are TRBV5-6 and TRBJ2-2; D gene uncertain. From germline, CDR1 is SGHDT and CDR2 YYEEEE. Trimming left V 8 bases short and J 2 bases short, with 16 bases between. This CDR3 has 15 amino acids. The CDR3 reads CASGVSPQNTGELFF. In nucleotides, the CDR3 is TGTGCCAGTGGGGTTTCGCCCCAAAACACCGGGGAGCTGTTTTTT.

The chain uses TRBV20-1 and TRBJ2-6; perhaps D is TRBD1 or TRBD2 (5 bases each). This CDR3 is 17 amino acids long. The V end was cut by 0 bases, the J end by 1 base, with 13 bases between. Per the germline V gene, CDR1 is DFQATT and CDR2 is SNEGSKA (reference sequence). The CDR3 protein is CSARDDRGGSGANVLTF. CDR3 sequence (DNA): TGCAGTGCTAGAGATGACCGTGGGGGATCTGGGGCCAACGTCCTGACTTTC.

The chain is built from TRBV12-3 or TRBV12-4 and TRBJ1-2; 7 nucleotides match TRBD1. The CDR3 runs 14 residues. V shed 5 bases and J 8 bases; nucleotides not matched to a gene: 11. The CDR3 DNA reads as TGTGCCAGCAGTCCGGGGAGGGACAGAGGCGGCTACACCTTC. Encoded protein: CASSPGRDRGGYTF.

This clonotype was seen a handful of times. The chain has TRBV12-3 or TRBV12-4 and TRBJ2-7; either TRBD1 or TRBD2 may supply D (5 bases each). V shed 5 bases and J shed 6 bases, with 20 bases lying between them. This CDR3 comprises 15 residues. Here the CDR3 reads CASSLNSLGGSEQYF. The CDR3 coding sequence is TGTGCCAGCAGTCTAAACAGTCTTGGGGGATCCGAGCAGTACTTC.

In DNA, the CDR3 is TGTGCCAGCAGTGACTCCGGACAGGTTGGAAAACTGTTTTTT. Translated: CASSDSGQVGKLFF. V is TRBV25-1 and J is TRBJ1-4, with 7 bases matching TRBD1. Germline trimming cut 3 bases from V and 10 bases from J; bases unmatched to any gene: 8. The CDR3 runs to 14 residues. CDR1 is MGHDK, CDR2 SYGVNS, per germline.

The V call is TRBV27, the J call TRBJ2-7, with a tentative D call TRBD2 (6 bases). V lost 5 bases and J 7 bases, leaving 15 bases between the germline ends. The V gene's germline CDR1 is MNHEY and CDR2 SMNVEV (reference sequence). The CDR3 extends over 13 amino acids. CDR3 nucleotide sequence: TGTGCCAGCAGTCCCATCGGAGGAGGGGAGCAGTACTTC. Translated: CASSPIGGGEQYF.

This clonotype was counted between two and nine times. The chain is built from TRBV12-3 or TRBV12-4 and TRBJ2-7; 7 bases fit TRBD2. V lost 3 bases, J lost 5 bases, and 4 bases stayed unmatched. The CDR3 is 13 residues long. The CDR3 here is CASSFAGEHEQYF. CDR3 bases: TGTGCCAGCAGTTTTGCGGGGGAGCACGAGCAGTACTTC.

This clonotype was counted only a few times. This sequence joins TRBV29-1 and TRBJ1-4; 7 bases are a match to TRBD1. CDR1 is SQVTM and CDR2 is ANQGSEA in the germline V gene. The CDR3 covers 15 residues. V was pared by 0 bases and J by 3 bases, with 4 bases of the junction left unmatched. CDR3 coding DNA: TGCAGCGTTGAAGATGGGACAGTTCCTAATGAAAAACTGTTTTTT. Translated: CSVEDGTVPNEKLFF.

This sequence joins TRBV19 and TRBJ2-6; D perhaps matches TRBD1 (6 bases). V was shortened by 2 bases and J by 8 bases, with 22 bases between the two germline ends. The CDR3 is made up of 18 amino acids. Germline V gene data show CDR1 as LNHDA and CDR2 as SQIVND (reference sequence). The CDR3 sequence is CASSISDRYTLGTNVLTF. Here the CDR3 DNA reads TGTGCCAGTAGTATAAGCGACAGGTATACTCTGGGGACCAACGTCCTGACTTTC.

The chain links TRBV5-1 to TRBJ2-1; 10 positions match TRBD2. CDR1 is SGHRS, CDR2 YFSETQ, per germline. The junction had 5 bases not matched to a gene; V was cut back by 1 base and J by 1 base. The CDR3 extends over 17 amino acids. The CDR3, as DNA: TGCGCCAGCAGCTTGACTCTAGCGGGAGAATCCTACAATGAGCAGTTCTTC. It specifies CASSLTLAGESYNEQFF.

A few counts support this clonotype. The chain carries TRBV5-1 and TRBJ1-1; the match to TRBD1 covers 9 bases. Germline trimming cut 7 bases from V and 4 bases from J; bases unmatched to any gene: 5. Germline V CDR1 and CDR2: SGHRS, YFSETQ. CDR3 size: 13 residues. In DNA form, the CDR3 reads TGCGCCAGCCTGGGACAGGGAAGCACTGAAGCTTTCTTT. Protein: CASLGQGSTEAFF.